This is a list of T cell receptor beta chains from one sample in a study of cytomegalovirus exposure and HLA in healthy donors. Data came from immunoSEQ multiplex PCR; TCRdb stores just in-frame clones and leaves some out. The sample holds 150,000 to 200,000 clones, more than 80% seen once. Sequenced sample: PBMCs. The receptors stem from a woman aged 18 to 35 in good health and CMV-seropositive. Each CDR3 is given with its conserved first and last residue. D genes are given only for firm matches. The size field is filled for only some rows; it gives once, few, many or a size class.

cdr3_nt	cdr3_aa	j_call	clone_size	v_call	d_call
TGTGCCATCAGTGTTCGGGGGGCCATGAACACTGAAGCTTTCTTT	CAISVRGAMNTEAFF	TRBJ1-1	-	TRBV10-3	-
TGTGCCTGGGAACAGGGCCACTCCTACGAGCAGTACTTC	CAWEQGHSYEQYF	TRBJ2-7	-	TRBV30	-
TGTGCCAGCAGTGAAGGGCAGGTATTCACTGAAGCTTTCTTT	CASSEGQVFTEAFF	TRBJ1-1	-	TRBV2	-
TGTGCCAGCAGCTCCCAATATGGGGGGATCAATCAGCCCCAGCATTTT	CASSSQYGGINQPQHF	TRBJ1-5	-	TRBV7-8	-
TGTGCCAGCAGCTTCTTCACCGGAGGGGTCATCGAGCAGTACTTC	CASSFFTGGVIEQYF	TRBJ2-7	-	TRBV7-2	-
TGTGCCAGCAGCCTAACTAGTTGGGATACGCAGTATTTT	CASSLTSWDTQYF	TRBJ2-3	-	TRBV11-2	-
TGTGCCACCAGCAGAGTAAGGGGCCGTACCTACGAGCAGTACTTC	CATSRVRGRTYEQYF	TRBJ2-7	-	TRBV15	-
TGTGCCAGCTCACCGAATGGGGGAGGGAGTGACGAAAAACTGTTTTTT	CASSPNGGGSDEKLFF	TRBJ1-4	once	TRBV18	-
TGTGCCAGCTGCATAGTTAGCGAGTTACCAGAGACCCAGTACTTC	CASCIVSELPETQYF	TRBJ2-5	-	TRBV28	-
TGTGCCAGTAGAACGGGAGCGGGGGGTCTATACAATGAGCAGTTCTTC	CASRTGAGGLYNEQFF	TRBJ2-1	-	TRBV19	TRBD2
TGTGCCAGCAGTTTATATCAGGGGACCACAGATACGCAGTATTTT	CASSLYQGTTDTQYF	TRBJ2-3	-	TRBV28	-
TGCGCCAGTCGACTAGTTGGATCCTACGAGCAGTACTTC	CASRLVGSYEQYF	TRBJ2-7	-	TRBV5-1	-
TGCGCCAGCAGCTCAAATTGGGGCCAGGGGGTAAATGAAAAACTGTTTTTT	CASSSNWGQGVNEKLFF	TRBJ1-4	-	TRBV5-1	TRBD1
TGCGCCAGCAGCTCACTCTTTTATCGGGAAGCCAAAAACATTCAGTACTTC	CASSSLFYREAKNIQYF	TRBJ2-4	-	TRBV4-1	-
TGTGCCAGCAGTCCCAACAGGCTCAGCGGGGAGCTGTTTTTT	CASSPNRLSGELFF	TRBJ2-2	-	TRBV28	-
TGTGCCAGTAGTCCCAGTTTGGGGGCGAACACTGAAGCTTTCTTT	CASSPSLGANTEAFF	TRBJ1-1	-	TRBV19	-
TGTGCCAGCAAAGTTGGGGCAGTCCAAGCTCATACGCAGTATTTT	CASKVGAVQAHTQYF	TRBJ2-3	-	TRBV2	-
TGTGCCATCAGTGAGCAGGCCCGGGACTACGAGCAGTACTTC	CAISEQARDYEQYF	TRBJ2-7	-	TRBV10-3	-
TGTGCCAGCAGTGAAACCGGGGTTGGGTATGGCTACACCTTC	CASSETGVGYGYTF	TRBJ1-2	-	TRBV25-1	-
TGTGCCAGCAGCACTGACAGAAACTATGGCTACACCTTC	CASSTDRNYGYTF	TRBJ1-2	-	TRBV5-4	-
TGTGCCAGCAGCCATAGCGGGAAGACGCAGTATTTT	CASSHSGKTQYF	TRBJ2-3	-	TRBV5-4	TRBD2
TGTGCCAGTAGTACCCAGGGACTAGCGGAAGAGACCCAGTACTTC	CASSTQGLAEETQYF	TRBJ2-5	-	TRBV19	TRBD2
TGCGCCAGCAGCCCCGGGCGGGGGACTAGCGGGGCCGGGGGCACAGATACGCAGTATTTT	CASSPGRGTSGAGGTDTQYF	TRBJ2-3	-	TRBV4-1	TRBD2
TGTGCCAGCAGTCCGGGAACCTACGAGCAGTACTTC	CASSPGTYEQYF	TRBJ2-7	-	TRBV6-4	-
TGTGCCAGCAGCCTCGGACACAGCAACACTGAAGCTTTCTTT	CASSLGHSNTEAFF	TRBJ1-1	few	TRBV7-2	-
TGTGCCAGCAGTTTCCCTAGCGGGGGGCGGAATTTCGGCGAGCAGTACTTC	CASSFPSGGRNFGEQYF	TRBJ2-7	-	TRBV28	TRBD2